The sequence of this T cell receptor (beta chain) was determined in a study of lymphopenia after photon versus proton radiotherapy. TCRdb's table, derived via immunoSEQ multiplex PCR, lists solely in-frame clones and lacks some. This sample has 150,000 to 200,000 clones; more than 85% occur once, and the top ten carry 4% to 5%. Germline CDR1 reads LNHDA; CDR2 reads SQIVND (reference sequence). The CDR3 contains 16 residues. V lost 0 bases and J 7 bases, leaving 16 bases between the germline ends. The TCR was taken from a man aged 50 to 60 with gastric cancer. The V and J genes are TRBV19 and TRBJ2-1, with D possibly being TRBD1 or TRBD2 (5 bases each). Sample: peripheral blood, taken from a patient treated with photon-based radiotherapy. The CDR3 reads CASSIDGGMVRNEQFF. CDR3 sequence (DNA): TGTGCCAGTAGTATAGATGGGGGTATGGTTCGGAATGAGCAGTTCTTC.